The sequence of this TCR beta chain was determined in a study of technical replicates of blood from several donors. This CDR3 contains 21 residues. The ends lost 3 bases at V and 3 bases at J; junction bases unmatched: 23. Germline V gene data show CDR1 as SGDLS and CDR2 as YYNGEE. TCRdb keeps only in-frame clones here, not all; method: immunoSEQ multiplex PCR. Here the sample spans some 70,000 clones, nearly 98% being singletons. The chain links TRBV9 to TRBJ1-2; TRBD1 aligns across 10 bases. Sequencing was done on a sample of T cells isolated from PBMCs. The receptor's source is a human donor in good health. The CDR3 nucleotides are TGTGCCAGCAGCGGTGCTCCACGGCCCCAGGACAGGGGGTTTAGTCACTATGGCTACACCTTC. It yields the protein CASSGAPRPQDRGFSHYGYTF.